This entry lists 21 T cell receptor beta chains sequenced from one sample in a study of blood T cell repertoires in COVID-19 (dated by TCRdb to about 2020). Libraries were made using the immunoSEQ multiplex PCR assay. TCRdb's version of the immuneACCESS table is confined to in-frame rearrangements and falls short of the full clone set. An unresolved V gene accounts for under half of the shortfall where checked; the remainder is of unknown origin. A total of more than 200,000 clones appear in this sample, around four fifths of them only once. Of the sample, under 5% is held by the ten largest clones. Input material: peripheral blood. These receptors came from a man between 60 and 70 years old with acute or convalescent COVID-19.

The CDR3 is CASSPTTGDRSTEAFF. CDR3 nucleotide sequence: TGTGCCAGCAGCCCAACCACAGGGGACAGGAGCACTGAAGCTTTCTTT. This chain joins TRBV9 and TRBJ1-1; 8 nucleotides match TRBD1. J gave up 4 bases and V 4 bases, and 12 bases lay outside the gene matches. The CDR3 loop spans 16 amino acids. Germline CDR1 SGDLS, CDR2 YYNGEE.

The rearrangement joins TRBV7-2 to TRBJ1-4; D gene ambiguous. Germline V gene sequence: CDR1 SGHTA, CDR2 FQGNSA. This CDR3 is built from 15 residues. V gave up 0 bases and J gave up 4 bases, with 9 bases separating them. The CDR3 nucleotides are TGTGCCAGCAGCTTAGCGTCCACCTATAATGAAAAACTGTTTTTT. It is translated as CASSLASTYNEKLFF.

Note on this clone: Other DNA sequences in the same sample also yield this CDR3. The chain employs TRBV6-5 and TRBJ1-2; 10 bases fit TRBD1. The CDR3 spans 15 residues. J lost 5 bases, V lost 7 bases, and 10 bases had no gene match. The germline V gene encodes CDR1 MNHEY and CDR2 SVGAGI. The CDR3 loop reads CASKTQGQGMYGYTF. DNA for the CDR3: TGTGCCAGCAAAACCCAGGGACAGGGGATGTATGGCTACACCTTC.

This sequence joins TRBV7-3 and TRBJ2-7; 9 bases map to TRBD1. CDR3 length: 13 residues. The germline CDR1 and CDR2 sequences are SGHTA and FQGTGA. Trimming removed 0 bases from V and 11 bases from J; junction bases left unmatched: 5. This CDR3 reads CASSLTEGTGKYF. In DNA form, the CDR3 reads TGTGCCAGCAGCTTAACCGAGGGGACAGGGAAGTACTTC.

The chain recombines TRBV2 with TRBJ1-1; no firm D call. There are 14 residues in the CDR3. The germline V gene has CDR1 SNHLY and CDR2 FYNNEI. V was shortened by 7 bases and J by 3 bases, with 15 bases between the two germline ends. The CDR3 loop reads CASNPAAPDTEAFF. The CDR3 DNA reads TGTGCCAGCAACCCCGCCGCTCCGGACACTGAAGCTTTCTTT.

The V and J genes are TRBV12-3 or TRBV12-4 and TRBJ2-5; D not resolved. The CDR3 consists of 13 residues. V was clipped by 3 bases and J by 1 base, with 6 bases between them. The CDR3 DNA is TGTGCCAGCAGTTTGTATTCCCAAGAGACCCAGTACTTC. As protein: CASSLYSQETQYF.

In this sample, this clone turned up a few times. The chain combines TRBV7-9 with TRBJ2-2, with 7 bases matching TRBD1. The CDR3 is made up of 17 amino acids. Germline-derived CDR1 and CDR2 are SEHNR and FQNEAQ (reference sequence). V lost 5 bases and J lost 0; bases outside the gene matches: 9. The CDR3 loop reads CASSLLQGQPNTGELFF. CDR3 coding DNA: TGTGCCAGCAGCCTTCTACAGGGGCAGCCGAACACCGGGGAGCTGTTTTTT. The full variable domain, rest sourced from reference TRBV7-9 and TRBJ2-2, is DTGVSQNPRHKITKRGQNVTFRCDPISEHNRLYWYRQTLGQGPEFLTYFQNEAQLEKSRLLSDRFSAERPKGSFSTLEIQRTEQGDSAMYLCASSLLQGQPNTGELFFGEGSRLTVL.

The J gene is TRBJ2-3, the V gene TRBV19; D gene unclear. The CDR3 runs to 15 residues. Trimming cost V 2 bases and J 4 bases, with 13 bases left between them. Germline CDR1 and CDR2: LNHDA and SQIVND (reference sequence). The CDR3, as DNA: TGTGCCAGTAGTATACCGTCAGGTCAGGCAGATACGCAGTATTTT. Its protein product is CASSIPSGQADTQYF.

This chain links TRBV5-4 with TRBJ2-1; TRBD2 matches 9 bases. CDR3 length: 15 residues. V gave up 1 base and J gave up 5 bases; unmatched junction bases: 4. Germline V CDR1 and CDR2: SGHNT, YYREEE (reference sequence). The CDR3 loop is CASSLNSGRNNEQFF. The CDR3 nucleotides read TGTGCCAGCAGCTTGAATAGCGGGAGAAACAATGAGCAGTTCTTC.

The rearrangement uses TRBV7-3 and TRBJ2-7; 9 bases fit TRBD2. The J segment lost 2 bases and the V segment lost 2 bases, leaving 1 base of the junction unmatched. The CDR3 runs to 14 residues. Germline assignment: CDR1 SGHTA and CDR2 FQGTGA. CDR3 sequence reads: CASSLVAGAYEQYF. DNA of the CDR3: TGTGCCAGCAGCTTAGTAGCGGGAGCCTACGAGCAGTACTTC. Using reference TRBV7-3 and TRBJ2-7 for the parts outside the CDR3, the full variable domain is GAGVSQTPSNKVTEKGKYVELRCDPISGHTALYWYRQSLGQGPEFLIYFQGTGAADDSGLPNDRFFAVRPEGSVSTLKIQRTERGDSAVYLCASSLVAGAYEQYFGPGTRLTVT.

This clone was observed a handful of times. This same CDR3 is encoded by further DNA sequences in the sample. The chain is built from TRBV6-6 and TRBJ2-3; TRBD2 matches 11 bases. J lost 6 bases, V lost 6 bases, and 11 bases had no gene match. This CDR3 has 16 amino acids. Germline CDR1 and CDR2: MNHNY and SVGAGI (reference sequence). The DNA of the CDR3 is TGTGCCAGCAGCCGAACCTTAGCGGGAGGGCCGGATACGCAGTATTTT. The encoded protein is CASSRTLAGGPDTQYF.

This chain uses TRBV7-2 with TRBJ2-7; maybe TRBD2 (5 bases). Germline V gene data show CDR1 as SGHTA and CDR2 as FQGNSA. This CDR3 has 14 residues. V lost 1 base, J lost 2 bases, and 9 bases lay in between. CDR3 loop: CASSLGLWAYEQYF. For the CDR3, the DNA is TGTGCCAGCAGCTTAGGACTATGGGCCTACGAGCAGTACTTC. Looking up the rest from reference TRBV7-2 and TRBJ2-7 gives the full variable domain: GAGVSQSPSNKVTEKGKDVELRCDPISGHTALYWYRQSLGQGLEFLIYFQGNSAPDKSGLPSDRFSAERTGGSVSTLTIQRTQQEDSAVYLCASSLGLWAYEQYFGPGTRLTVT.

The chain couples TRBV25-1 to TRBJ2-7; maybe TRBD2 (6 bases). The V end lost 5 bases, the J end lost 4 bases, and 15 bases lay between the germline ends. The CDR3 has 14 residues. From germline, CDR1 is MGHDK and CDR2 SYGVNS. This chain's CDR3 is CASSIGGERYEQYF. The CDR3 DNA reads TGTGCCAGCAGTATAGGAGGGGAACGGTACGAGCAGTACTTC.

The sample holds a few counts of this clone. The chain combines TRBV27 with TRBJ1-1, with D possibly matching TRBD1 (6 bases). Germline CDR1 MNHEY, CDR2 SMNVEV (reference sequence). V lost 3 bases and J 1 base, leaving 9 bases between the germline ends. The CDR3 runs 14 residues. DNA of the CDR3: TGTGCCAGCAGTTTCATGGACAGGAACACTGAAGCTTTCTTT. Its protein product is CASSFMDRNTEAFF.

The sample holds one count of this clone. The J gene is TRBJ2-5, the V gene TRBV5-1; TRBD1 agrees at 10 bases. The CDR3 is made up of 15 amino acids. Germline V gives CDR1 SGHRS, CDR2 YFSETQ. Germline trimming cut 5 bases from V and 4 bases from J; bases unmatched to any gene: 8. CDR3 nucleotides: TGCGCCAGCAGTCAAAGGACAGGGGGAGGAGAGACCCAGTACTTC. The encoded protein is CASSQRTGGGETQYF.

The genes are TRBV7-2 and TRBJ1-1, with 7 nucleotides matching TRBD1. CDR3 length equals 15 residues. Germline assignment: CDR1 SGHTA and CDR2 FQGNSA. With 7 bases clipped from V and 1 base from J, the junction kept 9 bases outside the gene matches. The CDR3 protein is CASNYKGAGNTEAFF. The CDR3 region has the DNA TGTGCCAGCAACTATAAGGGGGCAGGGAACACTGAAGCTTTCTTT.

The chain recombines TRBV11-3 with TRBJ2-3, with 9 bases identical to TRBD2. CDR1 is SGHNT and CDR2 is YENEEA in the germline V gene. The CDR3 has 15 residues. Losses at the gene ends were 5 bases for V and 0 bases for J; bases not matched to a gene: 3. CDR3 sequence reads: CASSPGLASTDTQYF. In DNA form, the CDR3 reads TGTGCCAGCAGCCCGGGACTAGCAAGCACAGATACGCAGTATTTT.

The gene calls are TRBV11-2 and TRBJ1-2; D is unclear. The CDR3 sequence is 18 residues long. Looked up from germline, CDR1 is SGHAT and CDR2 is FQNNGV. Trimming removed 4 bases at V and 2 bases at J, with 23 bases between. The chain's CDR3 is CASSYVTPPETLNYGYTF. The CDR3 coding sequence is TGTGCCAGCAGCTACGTCACCCCCCCTGAGACTTTGAACTATGGCTACACCTTC.

The chain couples TRBV6-6 to TRBJ2-3; 12 bases align to TRBD2. Germline CDR1 is MNHNY and CDR2 is SVGAGI (reference sequence). The ends lost 4 bases at V and 11 bases at J; junction bases unmatched: 4. This CDR3 has 13 residues. Here the CDR3 DNA reads TGTGCCAGCAGTTCCTTGACTAGCGGGGGGCAGTATTTT. Its protein is CASSSLTSGGQYF.

This clone was observed a few times. V usage is TRBV6-5 and J usage is TRBJ1-4; D gene uncertain. The V end was cut by 4 bases, the J end by 5 bases, with 8 bases between. This CDR3 contains 13 residues. CDR1 and CDR2 (germline): MNHEY, SVGAGI. The CDR3: CASSLQMNEKLFF. The CDR3 nucleotides are TGTGCCAGCAGTTTACAGATGAATGAAAAACTGTTTTTT.

This chain connects TRBV18 to TRBJ2-7, with D perhaps matching TRBD2 (7 bases). With 0 bases removed from V and 5 bases from J, the gap between germline ends came to 17 bases. The CDR3 length is 16 residues. Germline CDR1 and CDR2: KGHSH and LQKENI. The CDR3: CASSPPGGGFRNEQYF. The CDR3, as DNA: TGTGCCAGCTCACCACCTGGCGGGGGCTTTCGGAACGAGCAGTACTTC.